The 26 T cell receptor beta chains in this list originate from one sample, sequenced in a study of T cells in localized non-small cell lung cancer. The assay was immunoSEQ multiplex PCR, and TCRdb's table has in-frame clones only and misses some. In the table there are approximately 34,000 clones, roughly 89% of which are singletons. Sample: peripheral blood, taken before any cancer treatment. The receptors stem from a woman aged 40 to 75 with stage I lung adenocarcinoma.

The CDR3 region has the DNA TGTGCCAGCAGTGGGAAAACCTATTACAATGAGCAGTTCTTC. This translates into CASSGKTYYNEQFF. The chain joins TRBV2 to TRBJ2-1; unclear D gene. Trimming removed 4 bases from V and 4 bases from J, with 11 bases in between. CDR3 length: 14 amino acids. Germline CDR1 is SNHLY and CDR2 is FYNNEI. The variable domain in full, completed from reference TRBV2 and TRBJ2-1, reads EPEVTQTPSHQVTQMGQEVILRCVPISNHLYFYWYRQILGQKVEFLVSFYNNEISEKSEIFDDQFSVERPDGSNFTLKIRSTKLEDSAMYFCASSGKTYYNEQFFGPGTRLTVL.

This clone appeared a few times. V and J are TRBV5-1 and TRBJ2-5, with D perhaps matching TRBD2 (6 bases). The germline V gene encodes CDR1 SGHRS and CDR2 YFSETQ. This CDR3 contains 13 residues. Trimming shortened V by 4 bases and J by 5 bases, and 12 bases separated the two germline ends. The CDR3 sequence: CASSGGTLETQYF. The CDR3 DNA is TGCGCCAGCAGCGGTGGGACTCTGGAGACCCAGTACTTC.

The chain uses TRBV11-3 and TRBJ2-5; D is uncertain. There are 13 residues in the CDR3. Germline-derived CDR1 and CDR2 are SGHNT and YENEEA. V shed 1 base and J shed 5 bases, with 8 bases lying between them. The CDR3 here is CASSLAGLETQYF. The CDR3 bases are TGTGCCAGCAGCTTAGCCGGCCTTGAGACCCAGTACTTC.

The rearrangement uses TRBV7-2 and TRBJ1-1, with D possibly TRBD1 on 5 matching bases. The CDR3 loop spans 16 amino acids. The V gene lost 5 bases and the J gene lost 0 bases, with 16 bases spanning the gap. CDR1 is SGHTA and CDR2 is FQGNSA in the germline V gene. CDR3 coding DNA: TGTGCCAGCAGCCCTATTCCGGGACCGTTGAACACTGAAGCTTTCTTT. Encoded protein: CASSPIPGPLNTEAFF. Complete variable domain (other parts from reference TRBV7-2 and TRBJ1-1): GAGVSQSPSNKVTEKGKDVELRCDPISGHTALYWYRQSLGQGLEFLIYFQGNSAPDKSGLPSDRFSAERTGGSVSTLTIQRTQQEDSAVYLCASSPIPGPLNTEAFFGQGTRLTVV.

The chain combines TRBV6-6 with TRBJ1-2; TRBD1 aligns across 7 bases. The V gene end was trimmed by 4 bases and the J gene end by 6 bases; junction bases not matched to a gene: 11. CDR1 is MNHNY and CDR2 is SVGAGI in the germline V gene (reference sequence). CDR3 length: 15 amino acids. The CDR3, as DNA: TGTGCCAGCAGTTGGGGGAACAGGGGAGGTGATGGCTACACCTTC. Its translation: CASSWGNRGGDGYTF.

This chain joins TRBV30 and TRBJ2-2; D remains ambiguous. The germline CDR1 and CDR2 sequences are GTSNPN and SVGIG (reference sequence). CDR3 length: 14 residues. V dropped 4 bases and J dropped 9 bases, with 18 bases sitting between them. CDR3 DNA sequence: TGTGCCTGGACGCCCCCTTCCCCATCCAGGGAGCTGTTTTTT. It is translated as CAWTPPSPSRELFF.

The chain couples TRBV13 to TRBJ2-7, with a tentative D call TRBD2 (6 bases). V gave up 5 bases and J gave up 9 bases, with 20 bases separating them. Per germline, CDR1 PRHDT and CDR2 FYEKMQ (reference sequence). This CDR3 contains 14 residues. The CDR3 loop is CASSQSSTAGRQYF. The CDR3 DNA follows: TGTGCCAGCAGCCAAAGCAGCACGGCCGGGAGGCAGTACTTC.

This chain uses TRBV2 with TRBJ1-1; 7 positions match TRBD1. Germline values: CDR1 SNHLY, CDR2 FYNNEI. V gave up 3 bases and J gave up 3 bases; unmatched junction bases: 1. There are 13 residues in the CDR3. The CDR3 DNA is TGTGCCAGCAGTGACACAGGGGACACTGAAGCTTTCTTT. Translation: CASSDTGDTEAFF. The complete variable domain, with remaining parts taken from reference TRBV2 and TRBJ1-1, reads EPEVTQTPSHQVTQMGQEVILRCVPISNHLYFYWYRQILGQKVEFLVSFYNNEISEKSEIFDDQFSVERPDGSNFTLKIRSTKLEDSAMYFCASSDTGDTEAFFGQGTRLTVV.

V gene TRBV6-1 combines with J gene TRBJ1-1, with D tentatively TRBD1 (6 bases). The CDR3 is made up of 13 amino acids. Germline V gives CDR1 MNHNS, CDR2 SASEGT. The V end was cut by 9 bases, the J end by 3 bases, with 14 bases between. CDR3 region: CASLQGVYTEAFF. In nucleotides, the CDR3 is TGTGCCAGTCTACAGGGCGTGTACACTGAAGCTTTCTTT.

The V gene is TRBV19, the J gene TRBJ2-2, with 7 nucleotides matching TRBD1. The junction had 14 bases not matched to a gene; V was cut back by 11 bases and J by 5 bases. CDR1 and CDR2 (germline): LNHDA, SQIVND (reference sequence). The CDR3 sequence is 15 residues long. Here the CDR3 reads CAVSGDSALTGELFF. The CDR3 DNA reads TGTGCCGTCAGTGGGGACAGCGCTTTGACCGGGGAGCTGTTTTTT.

CDR3 sequence: CASSGGRHAYEQYF. In DNA, the CDR3 is TGTGCCAGCAGCGGCGGGCGACACGCCTACGAGCAGTACTTC. V is TRBV2 and J is TRBJ2-7, with D tentatively TRBD2 (5 bases). The CDR3 spans 14 residues. Germline lookup yields CDR1 SNHLY and CDR2 FYNNEI. The germline V and J ends were trimmed by 6 bases and 2 bases, with 14 bases remaining between them.

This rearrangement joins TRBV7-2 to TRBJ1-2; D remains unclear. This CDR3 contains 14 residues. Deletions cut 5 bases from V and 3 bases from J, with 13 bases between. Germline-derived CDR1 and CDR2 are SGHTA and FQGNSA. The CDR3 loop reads CASSLTDGDYGYTF. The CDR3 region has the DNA TGTGCCAGCAGCCTAACCGACGGAGACTATGGCTACACCTTC.

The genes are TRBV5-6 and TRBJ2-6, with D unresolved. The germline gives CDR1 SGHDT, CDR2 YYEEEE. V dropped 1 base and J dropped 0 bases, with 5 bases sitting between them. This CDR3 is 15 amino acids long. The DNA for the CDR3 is TGTGCCAGCAGCTTGCGGTTCTCTGGGGCCAACGTCCTGACTTTC. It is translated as CASSLRFSGANVLTF.

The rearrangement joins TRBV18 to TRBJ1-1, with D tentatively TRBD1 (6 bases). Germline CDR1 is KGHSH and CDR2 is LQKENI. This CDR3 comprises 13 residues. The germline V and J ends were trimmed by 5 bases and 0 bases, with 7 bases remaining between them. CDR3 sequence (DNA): TGTGCCAGCTCAACAGGGTTGAACACTGAAGCTTTCTTT. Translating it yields CASSTGLNTEAFF. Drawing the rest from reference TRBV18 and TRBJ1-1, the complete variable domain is NAGVMQNPRHLVRRRGQEARLRCSPMKGHSHVYWYRQLPEEGLKFMVYLQKENIIDESGMPKERFSAEFPKEGPSILRIQQVVRGDSAAYFCASSTGLNTEAFFGQGTRLTVV.

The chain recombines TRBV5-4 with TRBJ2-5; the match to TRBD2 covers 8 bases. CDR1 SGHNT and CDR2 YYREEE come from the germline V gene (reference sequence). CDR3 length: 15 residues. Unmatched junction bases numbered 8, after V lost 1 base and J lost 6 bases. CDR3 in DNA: TGTGCCAGCAGCTTGCCGGGACTAGGGGGGCAGACCCAGTACTTC. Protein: CASSLPGLGGQTQYF.

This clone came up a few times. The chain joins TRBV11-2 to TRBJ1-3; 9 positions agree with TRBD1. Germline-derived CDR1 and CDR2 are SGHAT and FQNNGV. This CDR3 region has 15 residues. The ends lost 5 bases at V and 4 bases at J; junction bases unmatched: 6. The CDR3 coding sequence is TGTGCCAGCAGCGTACAGGGGGCAGGAGGAAACACCATATATTTT. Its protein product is CASSVQGAGGNTIYF.

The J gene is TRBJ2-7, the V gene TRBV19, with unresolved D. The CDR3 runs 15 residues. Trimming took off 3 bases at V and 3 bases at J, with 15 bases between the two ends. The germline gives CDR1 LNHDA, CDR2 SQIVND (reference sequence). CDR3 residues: CASSINPDGYYEQYF. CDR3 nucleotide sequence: TGTGCCAGTAGTATCAACCCCGACGGGTACTACGAGCAGTACTTC.

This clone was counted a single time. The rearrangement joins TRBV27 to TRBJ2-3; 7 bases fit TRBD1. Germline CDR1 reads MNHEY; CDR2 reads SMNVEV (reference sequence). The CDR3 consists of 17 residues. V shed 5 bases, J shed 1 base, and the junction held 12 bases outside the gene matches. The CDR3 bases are TGTGCCAGCAGTCCACAACAGGGGCCGCGTGGCACAGATACGCAGTATTTT. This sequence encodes CASSPQQGPRGTDTQYF.

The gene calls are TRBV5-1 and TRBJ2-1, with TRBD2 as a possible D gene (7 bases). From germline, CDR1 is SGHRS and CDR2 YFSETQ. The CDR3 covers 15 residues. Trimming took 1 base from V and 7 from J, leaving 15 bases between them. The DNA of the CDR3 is TGCGCCAGCAGCTTGAGCGCGGGGGCGGGGAATGAGCAGTTCTTC. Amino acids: CASSLSAGAGNEQFF.

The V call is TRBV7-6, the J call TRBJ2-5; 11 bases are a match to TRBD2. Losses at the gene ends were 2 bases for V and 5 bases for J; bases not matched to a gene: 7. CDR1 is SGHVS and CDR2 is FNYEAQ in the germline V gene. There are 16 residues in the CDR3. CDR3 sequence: CASSLTTSGAAETQYF. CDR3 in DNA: TGTGCCAGCAGCTTAACGACTAGCGGGGCTGCTGAGACCCAGTACTTC.

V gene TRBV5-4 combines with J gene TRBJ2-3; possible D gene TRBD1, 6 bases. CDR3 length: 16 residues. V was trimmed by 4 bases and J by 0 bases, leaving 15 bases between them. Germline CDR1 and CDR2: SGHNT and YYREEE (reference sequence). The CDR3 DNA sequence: TGTGCCAGCAGCCAGGTTGTGGGGGCAAGCACAGATACGCAGTATTTT. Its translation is CASSQVVGASTDTQYF.

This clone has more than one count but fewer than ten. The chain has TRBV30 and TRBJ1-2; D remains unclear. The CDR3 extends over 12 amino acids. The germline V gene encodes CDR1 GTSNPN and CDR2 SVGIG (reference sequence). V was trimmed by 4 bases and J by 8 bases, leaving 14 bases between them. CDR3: CAWKLTVTGYTF. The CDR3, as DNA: TGTGCCTGGAAATTAACGGTCACCGGCTACACCTTC.

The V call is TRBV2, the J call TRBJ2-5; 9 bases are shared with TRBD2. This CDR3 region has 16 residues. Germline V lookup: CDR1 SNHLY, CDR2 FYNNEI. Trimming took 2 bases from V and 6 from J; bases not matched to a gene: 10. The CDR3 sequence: CASSEFASGDRKTQYF. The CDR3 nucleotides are TGTGCCAGCAGTGAATTTGCTAGCGGGGATCGGAAGACCCAGTACTTC.

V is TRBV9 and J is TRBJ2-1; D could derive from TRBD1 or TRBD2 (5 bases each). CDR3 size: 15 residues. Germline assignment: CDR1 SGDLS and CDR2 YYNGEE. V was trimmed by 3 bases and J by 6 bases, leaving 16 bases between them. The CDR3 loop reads CASSAPGTGFNEQFF. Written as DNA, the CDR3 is TGTGCCAGCAGCGCCCCCGGGACGGGGTTCAATGAGCAGTTCTTC.

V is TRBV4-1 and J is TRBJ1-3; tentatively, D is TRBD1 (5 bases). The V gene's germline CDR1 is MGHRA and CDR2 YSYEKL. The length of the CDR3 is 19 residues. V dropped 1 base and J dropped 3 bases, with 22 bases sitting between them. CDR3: CASSQGSGFTRRIGNTIYF. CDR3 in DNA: TGCGCCAGCAGCCAAGGGTCAGGGTTCACCCGGCGCATTGGAAACACCATATATTTT.

CDR3 nucleotide sequence: TGTGCCAGCAGTTTATCGCGGGGGAGTTCACCCCTCCACTTT. Translating gives CASSLSRGSSPLHF. The chain is built from TRBV28 and TRBJ1-6; TRBD1 is a possible D gene (5 bases). Per the germline V gene, CDR1 is MDHEN and CDR2 is SYDVKM. V was trimmed by 1 base and J by 9 bases, leaving 10 bases between them. There are 14 residues in the CDR3.